The 23 T cell receptor beta chains in this list originate from one sample, sequenced in a study of T cell responses to AZD1222 COVID-19 vaccine. The repertoire was sequenced with immunoSEQ multiplex PCR; TCRdb's copy has only in-frame clones and lacks some. There are roughly 120,000 clones in the sample; about 91% occur only once, and around 1.5% lies in the top ten. Specimen: peripheral blood, collected 28 days after the second AZD1222 dose. These receptors were obtained from an adult who received the AZD1222 COVID-19 vaccine.

The rearrangement joins TRBV12-5 to TRBJ2-5; 13 nucleotides agree with TRBD2. This CDR3 is 15 amino acids long. Germline CDR1 reads LGHNT; CDR2 reads FRNRAP. Germline trimming cut 4 bases from V and 5 bases from J; bases unmatched to any gene: 4. CDR3 sequence: CASGSGLAGVETQYF. In DNA, the CDR3 is TGTGCTAGTGGTTCCGGACTAGCGGGAGTTGAGACCCAGTACTTC.

The chain links TRBV6-5 to TRBJ1-4, with 7 positions matching TRBD1. This CDR3 comprises 14 residues. The V gene end was trimmed by 7 bases and the J gene end by 4 bases; junction bases not matched to a gene: 6. Germline values: CDR1 MNHEY, CDR2 SVGAGI. The chain's CDR3 is CASTMGQYNEKLFF. The CDR3 bases are TGTGCCAGCACTATGGGACAGTATAATGAAAAACTGTTTTTT.

This sequence joins TRBV6-5 and TRBJ2-3, with 9 positions matching TRBD1. This CDR3 comprises 14 residues. CDR1 is MNHEY and CDR2 is SVGAGI in the germline V gene. V was pared by 6 bases and J by 5 bases, with 6 bases of the junction left unmatched. As DNA, the CDR3 is TGTGCCAGCAGCTGGGACAGGGCGAGAGATACGCAGTATTTT. Translation gives CASSWDRARDTQYF.

The V gene is TRBV30, the J gene TRBJ2-7, with D maybe TRBD1 (5 bases). Germline CDR1 and CDR2: GTSNPN and SVGIG (reference sequence). This CDR3 has 12 amino acids. Here the CDR3 DNA reads TGTGCTGGTGGTCGACAGAGCTACGAGCAGTACTTC. It translates to CAGGRQSYEQYF.

The V gene is TRBV5-6, the J gene TRBJ2-7; D gene ambiguous. V was shortened by 2 bases and J by 3 bases, with 15 bases between the two germline ends. The CDR3 is 15 amino acids. Germline V CDR1 and CDR2: SGHDT, YYEEEE. The CDR3 is CASSFFGRRDYEQYF. The DNA for the CDR3 is TGTGCCAGCAGCTTCTTTGGCAGACGAGACTACGAGCAGTACTTC.

The chain is built from TRBV7-3 and TRBJ2-1; D uncertain. V lost 2 bases, J lost 4 bases, and 12 bases lay in between. The CDR3 is 15 amino acids. The germline gives CDR1 SGHTA, CDR2 FQGTGA. CDR3 amino acids: CASSLYAASYNEQFF. The CDR3, as DNA: TGTGCCAGCAGCTTATATGCTGCTTCATACAATGAGCAGTTCTTC.

The chain links TRBV7-2 to TRBJ2-5; 9 bases are shared with TRBD2. The CDR3 totals 15 residues. The junction had 10 bases not matched to a gene; V was cut back by 5 bases and J by 6 bases. CDR1 and CDR2 (germline): SGHTA, FQGNSA. This chain's CDR3 is CASSRPVSGSKTQYF. The DNA of the CDR3 is TGTGCCAGCAGCCGTCCGGTTAGCGGGAGTAAGACCCAGTACTTC. Filled out from reference TRBV7-2 and TRBJ2-5, the complete variable domain reads GAGVSQSPSNKVTEKGKDVELRCDPISGHTALYWYRQSLGQGLEFLIYFQGNSAPDKSGLPSDRFSAERTGGSVSTLTIQRTQQEDSAVYLCASSRPVSGSKTQYFGPGTRLLVL.

The V gene is TRBV28, the J gene TRBJ2-5; TRBD1 agrees at 7 bases. J was trimmed by 7 bases and V by 5 bases; bases with no gene match: 16. The CDR3 runs to 16 residues. The germline gives CDR1 MDHEN, CDR2 SYDVKM. The CDR3: CASSHPDRARRWTQYF. CDR3 DNA sequence: TGTGCCAGCAGTCATCCCGACAGGGCCCGTCGGTGGACCCAGTACTTC.

The chain employs TRBV27 and TRBJ2-2; D unclear. This CDR3 region has 13 residues. The V gene's germline CDR1 is MNHEY and CDR2 SMNVEV (reference sequence). Trimming pared 4 bases from V and 7 bases from J, leaving 10 bases between. In nucleotides, the CDR3 is TGTGCCAGCAGTTCCGGTATGGGCGGGGAGCTGTTTTTT. Its protein is CASSSGMGGELFF.

The chain links TRBV19 to TRBJ2-3, with D uncertain. Between the trimmed V and J ends, which lost 2 bases and 4 bases, there was a span of 25 bases. CDR3 length: 19 amino acids. Looked up from germline, CDR1 is LNHDA and CDR2 is SQIVND (reference sequence). The CDR3 nucleotides read TGTGCCAGTAGTATAAAGGCCCGTGTAGGGTTAGGTCGCGCAGATACGCAGTATTTT. Translated, it gives CASSIKARVGLGRADTQYF. The full variable domain, in which reference TRBV19 and TRBJ2-3 provide the parts outside the CDR3, is DGGITQSPKYLFRKEGQNVTLSCEQNLNHDAMYWYRQDPGQGLRLIYYSQIVNDFQKGDIAEGYSVSREKKESFPLTVTSAQKNPTAFYLCASSIKARVGLGRADTQYFGPGTRLTVL.

The chain carries TRBV27 and TRBJ2-2, with D possibly matching TRBD2 (5 bases). Deletions cut 1 base from V and 0 bases from J, with 9 bases between. This CDR3 comprises 16 residues. Germline V gives CDR1 MNHEY, CDR2 SMNVEV (reference sequence). The CDR3 coding sequence is TGTGCCAGCAGTTTATTGAGGGCTACGAACACCGGGGAGCTGTTTTTT. This codes for CASSLLRATNTGELFF.

Here the CDR3 reads CASAKAGALDTQYF. DNA of the CDR3: TGTGCCAGTGCAAAAGCGGGAGCCTTAGATACGCAGTATTTT. J is TRBJ2-3 and V is TRBV19; 8 nucleotides match TRBD2. The V gene's germline CDR1 is LNHDA and CDR2 SQIVND (reference sequence). The CDR3 spans 14 residues. The trim removed 8 bases at V and 5 bases at J, leaving 9 bases unmatched.

The rearrangement uses TRBV6-5 and TRBJ2-7; D unclear. Germline-derived CDR1 and CDR2 are MNHEY and SVGAGI. V lost 0 bases and J lost 3, with 9 bases in between. This CDR3 is built from 14 residues. Here the CDR3 DNA reads TGTGCCAGCAGTTACTCGAGCAGGAACTACGAGCAGTACTTC. Amino acids: CASSYSSRNYEQYF.

The chain joins TRBV28 to TRBJ1-5; 7 bases align to TRBD1. CDR3 length equals 15 residues. Germline CDR1 is MDHEN and CDR2 is SYDVKM. Trimming removed 6 bases from V and 5 bases from J; junction bases left unmatched: 10. In DNA, the CDR3 is TGTGCCAGCAGCCGAGACAGGGAAGGGGATCAGCCCCAGCATTTT. Protein: CASSRDREGDQPQHF.

The chain is built from TRBV28 and TRBJ1-5, with 8 bases that match TRBD1. The CDR3 consists of 16 residues. The germline V gene has CDR1 MDHEN and CDR2 SYDVKM. Trimming took 5 bases from V and 0 from J; bases not matched to a gene: 6. CDR3 sequence (DNA): TGTGCCAGCAGTCGGACAGGGTCATATAGCAATCAGCCCCAGCATTTT. Translating gives CASSRTGSYSNQPQHF.

V usage is TRBV28 and J usage is TRBJ1-5; D remains unclear. This CDR3 contains 12 residues. V was clipped by 6 bases and J by 7 bases, with 10 bases between them. From germline, CDR1 is MDHEN and CDR2 SYDVKM. CDR3 nucleotide sequence: TGTGCCAGCAGCTTAGGTTTCCAGCCCCAGCATTTT. Translating gives CASSLGFQPQHF. Combining the CDR3 with reference TRBV28 and TRBJ1-5 gives the whole variable domain DVKVTQSSRYLVKRTGEKVFLECVQDMDHENMFWYRQDPGLGLRLIYFSYDVKMKEKGDIPEGYSVSREKKERFSLILESASTNQTSMYLCASSLGFQPQHFGDGTRLSIL.

The V call is TRBV12-3 or TRBV12-4, the J call TRBJ2-1, with D uncertain. V dropped 8 bases and J dropped 6 bases, with 14 bases sitting between them. This CDR3 contains 13 residues. The CDR3 DNA sequence: TGTGCCAGCCTCGGCCTTAGGAGCAATGAGCAGTTCTTC. Its translation: CASLGLRSNEQFF.

The rearrangement links TRBV9 to TRBJ2-5; either TRBD1 or TRBD2 may fit D (5 bases each). V was trimmed by 4 bases and J by 1 base, leaving 17 bases between them. Germline loops: CDR1 SGDLS, CDR2 YYNGEE. The CDR3 contains 16 residues. The DNA for the CDR3 is TGTGCCAGCAGCTCGGGACCGTCTTTTCTCCAAGAGACCCAGTACTTC. Translation: CASSSGPSFLQETQYF.

The chain has TRBV7-3 and TRBJ1-6; D is unclear. This CDR3 spans 15 amino acids. The V end was cut by 2 bases, the J end by 9 bases, with 14 bases between. Germline CDR1 is SGHTA and CDR2 is FQGTGA. This CDR3 is CASSLGPGYGSPLHF. For the CDR3, the DNA is TGTGCCAGCAGCTTAGGGCCGGGGTACGGTTCACCCCTCCACTTT.

The rearrangement links TRBV27 to TRBJ2-3; TRBD1 might be the D (5 bases). The V end lost 1 base, the J end lost 1 base, and 6 bases lay between the germline ends. Germline V gene data show CDR1 as MNHEY and CDR2 as SMNVEV (reference sequence). CDR3 size: 14 residues. In nucleotides, the CDR3 is TGTGCCAGCAGTTTATTGACAGGCACAGATACGCAGTATTTT. Its protein product is CASSLLTGTDTQYF.

The CDR3 protein is CASSPGQDLPSGTDTQYF. CDR3 sequence (DNA): TGTGCCAGCAGCCCCGGACAGGACCTCCCCTCGGGCACAGATACGCAGTATTTT. This sequence joins TRBV11-3 and TRBJ2-3; 7 bases align to TRBD1. The CDR3 runs to 18 residues. Germline CDR1 and CDR2: SGHNT and YENEEA. After removal of 5 bases from V and 1 base from J, the junction contained 15 bases not matched to a gene.

The chain is built from TRBV2 and TRBJ1-6; D gene ambiguous. Germline CDR1 reads SNHLY; CDR2 reads FYNNEI. The CDR3 loop spans 11 amino acids. Trimming left V 5 bases short and J 11 bases short, with 7 bases between. CDR3 in amino acids: CASSPLAPLHF. As DNA, the CDR3 is TGTGCCAGCAGTCCACTGGCACCCCTCCACTTT.

This clone was seen a single time. Here the CDR3 reads CASRETADSYEQYF. The CDR3 DNA is TGTGCCAGCAGAGAGACAGCGGACTCCTACGAGCAGTACTTC. This sequence joins TRBV6-5 and TRBJ2-7; D is perhaps TRBD1 or TRBD2 (5 bases each). CDR1 and CDR2 from the germline V gene are MNHEY and SVGAGI. Trimming cost V 6 bases and J 0 bases, with 12 bases left between them. The CDR3 has 14 amino acids.